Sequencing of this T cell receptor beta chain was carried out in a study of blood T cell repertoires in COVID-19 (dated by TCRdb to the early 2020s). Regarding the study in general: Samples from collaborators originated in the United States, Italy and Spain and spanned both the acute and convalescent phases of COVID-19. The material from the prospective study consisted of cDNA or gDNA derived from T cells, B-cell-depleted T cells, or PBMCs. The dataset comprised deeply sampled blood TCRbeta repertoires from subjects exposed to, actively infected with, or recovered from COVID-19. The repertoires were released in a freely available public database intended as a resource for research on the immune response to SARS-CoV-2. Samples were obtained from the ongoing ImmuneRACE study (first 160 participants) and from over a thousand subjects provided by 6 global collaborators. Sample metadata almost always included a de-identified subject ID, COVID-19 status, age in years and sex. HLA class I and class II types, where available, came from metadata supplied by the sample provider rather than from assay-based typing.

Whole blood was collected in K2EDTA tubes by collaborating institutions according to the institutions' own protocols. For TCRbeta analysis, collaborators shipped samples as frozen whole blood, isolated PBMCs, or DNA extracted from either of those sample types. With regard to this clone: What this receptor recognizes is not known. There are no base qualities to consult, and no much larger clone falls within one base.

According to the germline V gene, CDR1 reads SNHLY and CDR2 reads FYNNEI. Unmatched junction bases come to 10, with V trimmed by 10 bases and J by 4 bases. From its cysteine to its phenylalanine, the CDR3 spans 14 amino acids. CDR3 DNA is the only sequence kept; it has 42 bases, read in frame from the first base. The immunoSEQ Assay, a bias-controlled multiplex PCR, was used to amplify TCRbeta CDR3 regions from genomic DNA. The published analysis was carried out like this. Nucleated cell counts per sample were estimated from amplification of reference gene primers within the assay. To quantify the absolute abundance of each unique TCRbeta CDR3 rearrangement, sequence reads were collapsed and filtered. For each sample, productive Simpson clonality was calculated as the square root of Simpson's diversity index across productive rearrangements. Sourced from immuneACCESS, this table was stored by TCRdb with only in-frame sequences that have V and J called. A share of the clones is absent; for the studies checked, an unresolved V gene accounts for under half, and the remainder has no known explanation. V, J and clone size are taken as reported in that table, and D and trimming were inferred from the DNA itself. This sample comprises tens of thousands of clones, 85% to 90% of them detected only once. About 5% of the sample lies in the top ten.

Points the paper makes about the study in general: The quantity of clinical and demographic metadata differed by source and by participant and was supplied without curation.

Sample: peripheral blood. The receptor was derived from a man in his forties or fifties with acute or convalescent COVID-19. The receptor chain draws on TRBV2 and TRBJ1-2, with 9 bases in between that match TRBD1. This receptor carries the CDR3 CATRPGQGGYGYTF. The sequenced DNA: TGTGCCACCCGACCGGGACAGGGCGGCTATGGCTACACCTTC.